The clone carrying this T cell receptor beta chain was seen ten or more times. Its antigen is undetermined. Diagnosis rested on symptoms, serum thyroxine and TRAb, thyroid ultrasound, and orbital computed tomography. This record belongs to a study of T cells in Graves' hyperthyroidism and ophthalmopathy. Overall study findings and caveats: The authors' 13 V-J model separated ophthalmopathy from stable hyperthyroidism. Appearing also in blood were most of the thyroid clonotypes expanded above 0.001.

The CDR3 length is 14 residues. CDR1 SGHAT and CDR2 FQDESV come from the germline V gene (reference sequence). Germline trimming cut 5 bases from V and 3 bases from J; bases unmatched to any gene: 4. RNA transcripts provided the source from which TCR beta CDR3 regions were amplified. RT-PCR in the first round (using the HTBI primer set) targeted the TCR CDR3. TCRdb re-derived calls from the multiplex PCR reads in MiXCR, one entry per CDR3 protein. The sample consists of under 350,000 distinct CDR3 sequences, approximately 15% of them appearing once. The sequence came from a woman in her sixties or seventies with Graves' ophthalmopathy. This chain joins TRBV11-1 and TRBJ2-7; 10 bases align to TRBD1. Sequences were obtained from blood. As DNA, the CDR3 is TGTGCCAGCAGCAACCGGGACAGGGGCTACGAGCAGTACTTC. This translates into CASSNRDRGYEQYF.